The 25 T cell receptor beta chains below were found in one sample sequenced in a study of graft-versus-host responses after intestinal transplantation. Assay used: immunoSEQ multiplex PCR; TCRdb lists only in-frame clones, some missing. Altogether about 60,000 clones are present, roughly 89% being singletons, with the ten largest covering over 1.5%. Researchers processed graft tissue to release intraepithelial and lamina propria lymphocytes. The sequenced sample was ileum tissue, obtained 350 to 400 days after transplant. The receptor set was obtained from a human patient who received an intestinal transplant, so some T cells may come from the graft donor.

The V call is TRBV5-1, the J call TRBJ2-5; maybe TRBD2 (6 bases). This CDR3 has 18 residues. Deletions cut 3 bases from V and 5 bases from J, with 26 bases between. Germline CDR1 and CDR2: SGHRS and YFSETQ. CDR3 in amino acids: CASSWINPLIRDFETQYF. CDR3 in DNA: TGCGCCAGCAGCTGGATCAACCCCTTGATAAGGGACTTCGAGACCCAGTACTTC.

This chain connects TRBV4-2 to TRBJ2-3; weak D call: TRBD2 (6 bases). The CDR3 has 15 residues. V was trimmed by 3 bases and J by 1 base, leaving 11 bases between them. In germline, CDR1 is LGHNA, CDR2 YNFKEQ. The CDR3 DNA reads TGTGCCAGCAGCCAGGAGACTAGTGGCACAGATACGCAGTATTTT. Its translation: CASSQETSGTDTQYF.

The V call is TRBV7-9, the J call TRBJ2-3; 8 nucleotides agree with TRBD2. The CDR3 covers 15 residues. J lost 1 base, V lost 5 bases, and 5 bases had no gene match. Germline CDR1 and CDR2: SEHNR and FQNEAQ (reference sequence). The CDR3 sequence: CASSRPGGGTDTQYF. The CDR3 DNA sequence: TGTGCCAGCAGCCGCCCCGGGGGGGGCACAGATACGCAGTATTTT.

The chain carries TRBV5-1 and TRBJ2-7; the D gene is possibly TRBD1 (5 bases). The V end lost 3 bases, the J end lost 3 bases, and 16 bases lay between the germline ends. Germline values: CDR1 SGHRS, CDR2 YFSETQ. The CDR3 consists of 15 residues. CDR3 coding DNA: TGCGCCAGCAGCTCTACCCAGGGAACTCTCTACGAGCAGTACTTC. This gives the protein CASSSTQGTLYEQYF. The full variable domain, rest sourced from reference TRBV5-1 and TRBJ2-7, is KAGVTQTPRYLIKTRGQQVTLSCSPISGHRSVSWYQQTPGQGLQFLFEYFSETQRNKGNFPGRFSGRQFSNSRSEMNVSTLELGDSALYLCASSSTQGTLYEQYFGPGTRLTVT.

The CDR3 region is CASSRPTGGATEAFF. The CDR3 bases are TGTGCCAGCAGTCGCCCTACAGGGGGCGCGACTGAAGCTTTCTTT. The rearrangement uses TRBV6-5 and TRBJ1-1, with 9 bases identical to TRBD1. V lost 5 bases and J lost 5; bases outside the gene matches: 9. CDR3 length equals 15 residues. Germline V gene data show CDR1 as MNHEY and CDR2 as SVGAGI.

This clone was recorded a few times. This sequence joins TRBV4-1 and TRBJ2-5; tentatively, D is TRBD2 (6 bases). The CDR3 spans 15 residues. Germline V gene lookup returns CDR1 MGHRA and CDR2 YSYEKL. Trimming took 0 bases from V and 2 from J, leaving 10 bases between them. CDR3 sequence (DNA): TGCGCCAGCAGCCAAGAGGGCGCGGGGCAAGAGACCCAGTACTTC. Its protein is CASSQEGAGQETQYF.

The CDR3 DNA follows: TGTGCCAGCAATAGTTTGGGCACTGAAGCTTTCTTT. Translated, it gives CASNSLGTEAFF. The chain employs TRBV6-1 and TRBJ1-1, with D unclear. CDR1 MNHNS and CDR2 SASEGT come from the germline V gene. CDR3 size: 12 residues. Trimming took 7 bases from V and 4 from J, leaving 10 bases between them.

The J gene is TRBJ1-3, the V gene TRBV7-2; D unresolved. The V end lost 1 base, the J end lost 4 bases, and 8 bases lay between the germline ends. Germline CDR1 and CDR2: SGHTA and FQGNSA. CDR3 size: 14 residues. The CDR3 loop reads CASSLGVGGNTIYF. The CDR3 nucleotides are TGTGCCAGCAGCTTAGGTGTGGGCGGAAACACCATATATTTT.

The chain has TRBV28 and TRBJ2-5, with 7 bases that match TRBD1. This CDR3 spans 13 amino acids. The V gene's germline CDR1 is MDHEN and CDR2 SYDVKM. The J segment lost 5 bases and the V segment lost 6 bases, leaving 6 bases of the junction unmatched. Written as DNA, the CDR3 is TGTGCCAGCAGACCACAGGGGTTGGAGACCCAGTACTTC. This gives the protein CASRPQGLETQYF.

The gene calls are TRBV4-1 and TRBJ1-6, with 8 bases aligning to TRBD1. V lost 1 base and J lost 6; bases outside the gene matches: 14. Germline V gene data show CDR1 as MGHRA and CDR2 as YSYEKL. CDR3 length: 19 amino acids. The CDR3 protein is CASSQGHRGVNYVNSPLHF. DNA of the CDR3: TGCGCCAGCAGCCAAGGTCACAGGGGGGTAAATTATGTTAATTCACCCCTCCACTTT.

The CDR3 reads CASSQRTGDYYGYTF. The CDR3 nucleotides read TGTGCCAGCAGCCAAAGGACAGGGGATTATTATGGCTACACCTTC. V and J are TRBV16 and TRBJ1-2, with 9 nucleotides matching TRBD1. Trimming took 2 bases from V and 5 from J; bases not matched to a gene: 6. Germline loops: CDR1 KGHSY, CDR2 FQNENV. The CDR3 runs 15 residues.

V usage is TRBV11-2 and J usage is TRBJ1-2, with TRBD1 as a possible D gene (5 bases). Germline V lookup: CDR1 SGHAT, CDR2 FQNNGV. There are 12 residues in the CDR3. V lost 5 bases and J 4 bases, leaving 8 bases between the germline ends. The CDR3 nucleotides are TGTGCCAGCAGCCCCGGGGGCTATGGCTACACCTTC. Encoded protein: CASSPGGYGYTF.

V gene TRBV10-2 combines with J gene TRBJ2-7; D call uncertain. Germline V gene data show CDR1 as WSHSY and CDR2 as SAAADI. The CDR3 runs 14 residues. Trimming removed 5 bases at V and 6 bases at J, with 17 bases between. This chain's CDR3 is CASSLSPAALEQYF. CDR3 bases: TGCGCCAGCAGTTTAAGCCCCGCAGCCCTCGAGCAGTACTTC.

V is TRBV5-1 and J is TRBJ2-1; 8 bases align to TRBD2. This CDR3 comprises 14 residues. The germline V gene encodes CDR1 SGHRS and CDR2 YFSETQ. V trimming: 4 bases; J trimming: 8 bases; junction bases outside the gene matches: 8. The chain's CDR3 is CASSPGLGYDEQFF. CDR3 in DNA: TGCGCCAGCAGCCCGGGACTAGGGTACGATGAGCAGTTCTTC. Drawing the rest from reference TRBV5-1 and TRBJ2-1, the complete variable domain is KAGVTQTPRYLIKTRGQQVTLSCSPISGHRSVSWYQQTPGQGLQFLFEYFSETQRNKGNFPGRFSGRQFSNSRSEMNVSTLELGDSALYLCASSPGLGYDEQFFGPGTRLTVL.

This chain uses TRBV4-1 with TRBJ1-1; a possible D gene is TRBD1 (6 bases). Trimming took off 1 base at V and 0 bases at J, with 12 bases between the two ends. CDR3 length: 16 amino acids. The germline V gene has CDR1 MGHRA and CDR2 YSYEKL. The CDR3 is CASSQGFGGMNTEAFF. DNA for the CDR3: TGCGCCAGCAGCCAAGGATTTGGGGGCATGAACACTGAAGCTTTCTTT.

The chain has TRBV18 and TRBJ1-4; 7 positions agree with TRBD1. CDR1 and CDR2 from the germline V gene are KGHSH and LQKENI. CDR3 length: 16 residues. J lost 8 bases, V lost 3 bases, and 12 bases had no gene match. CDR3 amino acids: CASSPRIQGLEEKLFF. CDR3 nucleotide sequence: TGTGCCAGCTCACCTCGGATACAGGGGTTAGAAGAAAAACTGTTTTTT.

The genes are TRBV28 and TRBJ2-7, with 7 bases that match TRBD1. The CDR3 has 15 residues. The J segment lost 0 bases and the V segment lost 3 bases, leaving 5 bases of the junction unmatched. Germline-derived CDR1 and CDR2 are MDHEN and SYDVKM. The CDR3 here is CASSFGTGDSYEQYF. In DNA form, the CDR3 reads TGTGCCAGCAGTTTCGGTACAGGGGACTCCTACGAGCAGTACTTC. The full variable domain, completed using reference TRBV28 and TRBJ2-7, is DVKVTQSSRYLVKRTGEKVFLECVQDMDHENMFWYRQDPGLGLRLIYFSYDVKMKEKGDIPEGYSVSREKKERFSLILESASTNQTSMYLCASSFGTGDSYEQYFGPGTRLTVT.

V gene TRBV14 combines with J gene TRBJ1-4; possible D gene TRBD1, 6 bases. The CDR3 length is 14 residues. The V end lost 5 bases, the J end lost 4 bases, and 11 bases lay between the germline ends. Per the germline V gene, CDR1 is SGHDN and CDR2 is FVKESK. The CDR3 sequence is CASSNRVINEKLFF. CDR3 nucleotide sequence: TGTGCCAGCAGCAACAGGGTGATTAATGAAAAACTGTTTTTT.

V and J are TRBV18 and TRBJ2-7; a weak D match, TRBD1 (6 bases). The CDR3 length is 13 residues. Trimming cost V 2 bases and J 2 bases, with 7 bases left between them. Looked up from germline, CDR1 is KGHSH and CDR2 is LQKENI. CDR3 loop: CASSPGTTYEQYF. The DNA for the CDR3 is TGTGCCAGCTCACCAGGGACAACCTACGAGCAGTACTTC.

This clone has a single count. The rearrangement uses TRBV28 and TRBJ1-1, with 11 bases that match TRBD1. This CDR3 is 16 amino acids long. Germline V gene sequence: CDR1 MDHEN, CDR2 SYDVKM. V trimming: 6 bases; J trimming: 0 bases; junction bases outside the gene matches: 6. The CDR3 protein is CASSSRDRGLNTEAFF. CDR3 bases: TGTGCCAGCAGCTCCCGGGACAGGGGGTTGAACACTGAAGCTTTCTTT.

Written as DNA, the CDR3 is TGTGCCAGCAGCTTAGGGGGGATCCCCTACGAGCAGTACTTC. Amino acids: CASSLGGIPYEQYF. The chain joins TRBV2 to TRBJ2-7; D could derive from TRBD1 or TRBD2 (6 bases each). The CDR3 is 14 amino acids. CDR1 and CDR2 (germline): SNHLY, FYNNEI. V was clipped by 6 bases and J by 2 bases, with 14 bases between them.

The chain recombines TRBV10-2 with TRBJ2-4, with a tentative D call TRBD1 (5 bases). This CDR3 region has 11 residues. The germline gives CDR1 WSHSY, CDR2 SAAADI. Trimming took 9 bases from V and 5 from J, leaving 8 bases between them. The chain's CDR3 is CASQGENIQYF. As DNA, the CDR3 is TGCGCCAGTCAGGGTGAAAACATTCAGTACTTC.

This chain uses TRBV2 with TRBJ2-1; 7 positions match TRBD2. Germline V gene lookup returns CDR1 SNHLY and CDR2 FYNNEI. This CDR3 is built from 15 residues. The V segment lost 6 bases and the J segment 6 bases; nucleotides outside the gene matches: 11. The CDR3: CASSLADLNSNEQFF. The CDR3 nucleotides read TGTGCCAGCAGCCTAGCGGACCTAAACTCCAATGAGCAGTTCTTC.

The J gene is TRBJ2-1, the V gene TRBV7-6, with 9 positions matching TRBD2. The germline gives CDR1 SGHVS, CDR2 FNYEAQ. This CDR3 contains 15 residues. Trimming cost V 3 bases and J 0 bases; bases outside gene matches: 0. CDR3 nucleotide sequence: TGTGCCAGCAGCTTGGGACTAGCCTCCTACAATGAGCAGTTCTTC. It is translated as CASSLGLASYNEQFF. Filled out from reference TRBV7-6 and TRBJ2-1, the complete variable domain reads GAGVSQSPRYKVTKRGQDVALRCDPISGHVSLYWYRQALGQGPEFLTYFNYEAQQDKSGLPNDRFSAERPEGSISTLTIQRTEQRDSAMYRCASSLGLASYNEQFFGPGTRLTVL.

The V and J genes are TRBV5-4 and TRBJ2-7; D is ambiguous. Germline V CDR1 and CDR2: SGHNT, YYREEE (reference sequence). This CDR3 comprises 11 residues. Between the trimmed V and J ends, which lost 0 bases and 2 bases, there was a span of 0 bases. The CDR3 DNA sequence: TGTGCCAGCAGCTTGGCCTACGAGCAGTACTTC. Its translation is CASSLAYEQYF.